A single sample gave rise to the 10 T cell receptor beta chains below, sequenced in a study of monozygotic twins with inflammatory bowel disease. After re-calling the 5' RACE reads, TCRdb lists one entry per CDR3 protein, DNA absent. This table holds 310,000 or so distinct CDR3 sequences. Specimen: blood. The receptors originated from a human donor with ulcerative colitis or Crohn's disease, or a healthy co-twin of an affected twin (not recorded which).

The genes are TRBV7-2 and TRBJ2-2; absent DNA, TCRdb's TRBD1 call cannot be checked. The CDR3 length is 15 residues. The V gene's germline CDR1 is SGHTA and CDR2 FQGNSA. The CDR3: CASSLAPGQGGELFF.

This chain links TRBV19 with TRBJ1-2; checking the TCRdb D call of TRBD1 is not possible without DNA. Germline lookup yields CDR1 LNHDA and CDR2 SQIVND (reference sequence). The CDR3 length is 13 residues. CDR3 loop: CASSSQGLDGYTF. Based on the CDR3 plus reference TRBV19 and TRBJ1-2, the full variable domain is DGGITQSPKYLFRKEGQNVTLSCEQNLNHDAMYWYRQDPGQGLRLIYYSQIVNDFQKGDIAEGYSVSREKKESFPLTVTSAQKNPTAFYLCASSSQGLDGYTFGSGTRLTVV.

CDR3 residues: CASSRGLAVTDTQYF. The J gene is TRBJ2-3, the V gene TRBV5-5; the TRBD2 assignment by TCRdb is unverifiable without DNA. This CDR3 is built from 15 residues. Germline loops: CDR1 SGHKS, CDR2 YYEKEE (reference sequence).

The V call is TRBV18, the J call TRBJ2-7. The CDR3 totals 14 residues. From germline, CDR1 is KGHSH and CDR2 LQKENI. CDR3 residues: CASSPGGIRYEQYF. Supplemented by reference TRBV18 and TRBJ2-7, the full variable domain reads NAGVMQNPRHLVRRRGQEARLRCSPMKGHSHVYWYRQLPEEGLKFMVYLQKENIIDESGMPKERFSAEFPKEGPSILRIQQVVRGDSAAYFCASSPGGIRYEQYFGPGTRLTVT.

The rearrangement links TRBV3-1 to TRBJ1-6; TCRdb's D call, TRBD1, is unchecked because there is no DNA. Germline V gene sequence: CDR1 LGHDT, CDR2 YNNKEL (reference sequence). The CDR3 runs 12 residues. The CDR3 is CASSPPGSPLHF.

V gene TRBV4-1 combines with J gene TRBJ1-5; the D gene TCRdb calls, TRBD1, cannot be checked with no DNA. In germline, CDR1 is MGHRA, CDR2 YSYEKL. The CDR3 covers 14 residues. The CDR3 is CASSQVQGLQPQHF.

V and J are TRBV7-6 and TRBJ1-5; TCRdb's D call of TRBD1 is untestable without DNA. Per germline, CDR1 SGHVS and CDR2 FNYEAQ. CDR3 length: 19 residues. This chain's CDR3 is CASTLPYRGELLSNQPQHF.

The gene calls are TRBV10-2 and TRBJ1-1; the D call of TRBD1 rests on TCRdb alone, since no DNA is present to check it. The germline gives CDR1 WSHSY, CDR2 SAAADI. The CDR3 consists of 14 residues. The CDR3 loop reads CASSPPPLNTEAFF.

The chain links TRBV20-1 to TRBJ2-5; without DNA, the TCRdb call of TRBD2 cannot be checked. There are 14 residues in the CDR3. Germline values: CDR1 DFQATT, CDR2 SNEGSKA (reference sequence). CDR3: CSARSGRSQETQYF.

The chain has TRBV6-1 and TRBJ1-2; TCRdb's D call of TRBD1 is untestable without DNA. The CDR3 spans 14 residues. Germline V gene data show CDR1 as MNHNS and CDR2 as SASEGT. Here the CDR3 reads CASSDPGIREGYTF.